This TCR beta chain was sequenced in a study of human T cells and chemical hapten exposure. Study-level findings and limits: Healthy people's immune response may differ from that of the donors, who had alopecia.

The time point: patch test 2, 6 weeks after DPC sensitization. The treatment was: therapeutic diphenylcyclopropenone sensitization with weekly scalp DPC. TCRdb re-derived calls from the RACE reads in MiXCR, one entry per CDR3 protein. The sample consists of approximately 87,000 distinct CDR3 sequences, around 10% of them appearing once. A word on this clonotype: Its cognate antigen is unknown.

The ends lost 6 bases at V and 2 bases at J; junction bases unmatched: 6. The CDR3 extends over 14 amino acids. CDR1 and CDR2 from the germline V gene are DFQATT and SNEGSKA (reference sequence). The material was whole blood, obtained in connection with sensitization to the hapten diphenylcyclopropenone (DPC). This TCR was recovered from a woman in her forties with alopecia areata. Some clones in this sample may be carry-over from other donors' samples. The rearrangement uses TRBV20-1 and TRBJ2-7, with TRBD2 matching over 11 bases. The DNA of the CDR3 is TGCAGTGCATTTAGCGGGGGGGCCCCCTACGAGCAGTACTTC. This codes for CSAFSGGAPYEQYF.